These T cell receptor beta chains were read from a single sample in a study of vaccination effects on CD4 cells after COVID-19. The data were produced by immunoSEQ multiplex PCR, yet TCRdb's version contains in-frame clones alone and is incomplete. This table has 45,000 to 65,000 clones, around 75% appearing once. Antigen specificity for these receptors is unknown. This specimen consisted of CD4+ T cells from PBMCs cultured with HCoV-229E spike peptides, obtained before COVID-19 vaccination. Source of these receptors: a human donor who received a COVID-19 vaccine. CDR3s include the opening cysteine and the closing phenylalanine or tryptophan. D genes are given only for firm matches. The listing skips clone size in some rows; elsewhere it reads once, few, many or a size class.

clone_size,j_call,d_call,v_call,cdr3_aa,cdr3_nt
-,TRBJ1-3,-,TRBV9,CASSRATGNTIYF,TGTGCCAGCAGCAGAGCGACAGGAAACACCATATATTTT
-,TRBJ1-4,-,TRBV9,CASSPRGQINEKLFF,TGTGCCAGCAGCCCCCGGGGGCAGATTAATGAAAAACTGTTTTTT
-,TRBJ1-2,-,TRBV7-8,CASSLVSGADGYTF,TGTGCCAGCAGCTTAGTGTCGGGGGCTGACGGCTACACCTTC
-,TRBJ1-2,-,TRBV4-3,CASSPEQGRDYYGYTF,TGCGCCAGCAGCCCCGAGCAGGGTAGGGATTACTATGGCTACACCTTC
-,TRBJ2-3,-,TRBV28,CASSLVLQGLADTQYF,TGTGCCAGCAGTTTGGTTTTACAGGGCTTAGCAGATACGCAGTATTTT
-,TRBJ2-1,TRBD2,TRBV7-2,CASSLSSGGPPSYNEQFF,TGTGCCAGCAGCTTAAGTAGCGGGGGGCCCCCCTCGTACAATGAGCAGTTCTTC
-,TRBJ2-1,-,TRBV12-3/TRBV12-4,CASSRNYEQFF,TGTGCCAGCAGTCGAAACTATGAGCAGTTCTTC
-,TRBJ1-1,-,TRBV11-3,CASSLFAMNTEAFF,TGTGCCAGCAGCTTATTCGCCATGAACACTGAAGCTTTCTTT
-,TRBJ2-5,-,TRBV5-1,CASSAAPTETQYF,TGCGCCAGCAGCGCGGCCCCGACGGAGACCCAGTACTTC
-,TRBJ1-6,-,TRBV3-1/TRBV3-2,CASSQRTVDTSYNSPLHF,TGTGCCAGCAGCCAGAGGACAGTAGACACCTCCTATAATTCACCCCTCCACTTT
-,TRBJ1-4,-,TRBV25-1,CASSEVPRGEKLFF,TGTGCCAGCAGTGAAGTCCCCCGGGGTGAAAAACTGTTTTTT
few,TRBJ1-2,-,TRBV5-1,CASSTGKTAYGYTF,TGCGCCAGCAGTACGGGGAAAACCGCCTATGGCTACACCTTC
-,TRBJ1-4,-,TRBV3-1/TRBV3-2,CASSHAGSNEKLFF,TGTGCCAGCAGCCACGCCGGTTCGAATGAAAAACTGTTTTTT
few,TRBJ2-5,-,TRBV30,CAWSTGIVETQYF,TGTGCCTGGAGTACCGGGATAGTGGAGACCCAGTACTTC
few,TRBJ1-2,-,TRBV19,CASKTQATNYGYTF,TGTGCCAGCAAAACACAGGCCACTAACTATGGCTACACCTTC
few,TRBJ1-1,TRBD1,TRBV25-1,CASSARTGGLVSAFF,TGTGCCAGCAGTGCCCGGACAGGGGGGCTCGTCTCGGCTTTCTTT
-,TRBJ1-4,TRBD1,TRBV5-4,CASSSTRDSHEKLFF,TGTGCCAGCAGCTCGACCCGGGACAGCCATGAAAAACTGTTTTTT
-,TRBJ1-3,-,TRBV5-8,CASSLGSGNTIYF,TGTGCCAGCAGCTTAGGTTCCGGAAACACCATATATTTT
-,TRBJ1-2,-,TRBV12-2,CASRLGLLLAGYTF,TGTGCAAGTCGCTTAGGTCTCCTTTTGGCTGGCTACACCTTC
-,TRBJ2-4,-,TRBV19,CASKRQEGFIQYF,TGTGCCAGTAAGAGGCAGGAGGGCTTTATTCAGTACTTC
once,TRBJ2-5,-,TRBV5-1,CASSFGGRGYQETQYF,TGCGCCAGCAGCTTCGGGGGGAGGGGGTACCAAGAGACCCAGTACTTC
-,TRBJ1-1,-,TRBV2,CASKRRGETNTEAFF,TGTGCCAGCAAGCGACGGGGGGAGACGAACACTGAAGCTTTCTTT
-,TRBJ2-1,-,TRBV4-2,CASSQGLSVWGNEQFF,TGTGCCAGCAGCCAAGGCCTATCCGTTTGGGGAAATGAGCAGTTCTTC
-,TRBJ2-1,TRBD2,TRBV5-1,CASSLDQRGGLNEQFF,TGCGCCAGCAGCTTGGATCAGCGGGGGGGCCTCAATGAGCAGTTCTTC
-,TRBJ1-5,TRBD1,TRBV18,CASSLSTGEDQPQHF,TGTGCCAGCTCCCTCTCGACAGGGGAAGATCAGCCCCAGCATTTT
-,TRBJ1-5,-,TRBV6-2/TRBV6-3,CASSYRGDGNQPQHF,TGTGCCAGCAGTTACAGGGGAGATGGCAATCAGCCCCAGCATTTT
-,TRBJ1-1,TRBD1,TRBV18,CASSPRDRGKNTEAFF,TGTGCCAGCTCACCGCGGGACAGGGGAAAGAACACTGAAGCTTTCTTT
-,TRBJ1-5,-,TRBV6-4,CASSDRAGQPQHF,TGTGCCAGCAGTGATCGGGCGGGGCAGCCCCAGCATTTT
-,TRBJ1-3,-,TRBV6-5,CASSYTGARNTIYF,TGTGCCAGCAGTTACACCGGGGCCAGAAACACCATATATTTT
once,TRBJ1-1,-,TRBV5-1,CASSSESRNTEAFF,TGCGCCAGCAGCTCGGAGTCACGTAACACTGAAGCTTTCTTT
-,TRBJ1-1,-,TRBV6-4,CASTKTGSGTEAFF,TGTGCCAGCACCAAGACAGGCTCGGGCACTGAAGCTTTCTTT
-,TRBJ2-4,-,TRBV5-3,CARSLRGPLAKNIQYF,TGTGCCAGAAGCTTGCGGGGGCCTCTAGCCAAAAACATTCAGTACTTC
few,TRBJ1-4,TRBD1,TRBV5-1,CASSPGQGGITNEKLFF,TGCGCCAGCAGCCCGGGACAGGGGGGTATCACTAATGAAAAACTGTTTTTT